The source of this T cell receptor beta chain is a study of response to subunit inactivated influenza vaccine. This CDR3 spans 13 amino acids. The V end lost 4 bases, the J end lost 3 bases, and 9 bases lay between the germline ends. CDR1 MNHEY and CDR2 SMNVEV come from the germline V gene (reference sequence). TCRdb redid the calling of the RT-PCR reads with MiXCR, one entry per CDR3 protein. The sample lists under 200,000 distinct CDR3 sequences, roughly 12% occurring once. This clonotype has only a few counts. The sample also formed part of further work on T cells expressing NK-cell markers. That paper states: In generating TCR beta cDNA, 5'RACE template switching with UMIs was used. Each TCR beta repertoire originated in sorted T cells that were CD3+CD56+NKG2C+, CD3+CD56+NKG2C- or CD3+CD56-NKG2C+. The authors sequenced eight donors, of whom seven were HCMV-seropositive and one was seronegative. The CD3+CD56-NKG2C+ fraction of several donors was also led by these clonotypes.

This specimen consisted of CD8+ T cells sorted from PBMCs, obtained 11 to 12 days after vaccination. The chain is built from TRBV27 and TRBJ2-5; TRBD1 is a possible D gene (6 bases). The receptor was isolated from a man over 45 who received an inactivated influenza vaccine. The CDR3 DNA is TGTGCCAGCAGTTCGTACAGGGAAGAGACCCAGTACTTC. This codes for CASSSYREETQYF.